This T cell receptor beta chain was recovered during a study of T cell responses to AZD1222 COVID-19 vaccine. Study details: Samples with a second dose at about 4 or about 12 weeks were pooled together. Notes on the study in general: The repertoires were collected only after the peak T cell response. Reports indicate that nearly half of spike-specific TCRs are directed at unmutated variant regions.

The CDR3 loop spans 15 amino acids. Looked up from germline, CDR1 is SEHNR and CDR2 is FQNEAQ (reference sequence). V gave up 1 base and J gave up 8 bases, with 12 bases separating them. For this clone: Its antigen is currently unknown.

Generated by immunoSEQ multiplex PCR, the TCRdb table keeps only in-frame clones and is missing some. The repertoire includes just under 95,000 clones, 70% to 90% of them detected once, and about 10% sits in the top ten. The source of this sequence is an adult in good health. This chain joins TRBV7-9 and TRBJ1-6; perhaps TRBD1 as D (5 bases). The source was peripheral blood, collected on day 0 of AZD1222 vaccination. CDR3: CASSLVPRVDSPLHF. The CDR3 coding sequence is TGTGCCAGCAGCTTAGTGCCCAGGGTGGATTCACCCCTCCACTTT. The full variable domain, its missing parts supplied by reference TRBV7-9 and TRBJ1-6, is DTGVSQNPRHKITKRGQNVTFRCDPISEHNRLYWYRQTLGQGPEFLTYFQNEAQLEKSRLLSDRFSAERPKGSFSTLEIQRTEQGDSAMYLCASSLVPRVDSPLHFGNGTRLTVT.